The entry below gives a single TCR beta chain sequence along with its context. This sample is drawn from a study of blood T cell repertoires in COVID-19. Study summary: There were acute and convalescent COVID-19 samples, and they came from the United States, Italy and Spain. Nucleic acid was either cDNA or gDNA, and it came from T cells, B-cell-depleted T cells, or PBMCs.

As processed by the authors: Reference gene primer amplification yielded estimated nucleated cell counts. Method: immunoSEQ multiplex PCR; TCRdb's copy keeps in-frame clones and lacks some. V, J and clone size are taken as reported in that table, and D and trimming were inferred from the DNA itself. The table has over 100,000 clones, 85% to 90% seen once; the top ten hold 4% to 6%. The CDR3 is made up of 14 amino acids. V shed 1 base and J shed 4 bases, with 11 bases lying between them. Germline CDR1 reads MDHEN; CDR2 reads SYDVKM. This clonotype originated in a human donor in a cohort sampled during active COVID-19. Sequencing used peripheral blood. This rearrangement joins TRBV28 to TRBJ2-7; D not certain. The CDR3 sequence: CASSLSPGLYEQYF. The CDR3 DNA reads TGTGCCAGCAGTTTATCACCAGGCTTATACGAGCAGTACTTC. The full variable domain, its missing parts supplied by reference TRBV28 and TRBJ2-7, is DVKVTQSSRYLVKRTGEKVFLECVQDMDHENMFWYRQDPGLGLRLIYFSYDVKMKEKGDIPEGYSVSREKKERFSLILESASTNQTSMYLCASSLSPGLYEQYFGPGTRLTVT.